This TCR beta chain came from a study of blood T cell repertoires in COVID-19. Overall study context: From T cells, B-cell-depleted T cells, or PBMCs came the material, which was cDNA or gDNA.

With 4 bases clipped from V and 2 bases from J, the junction kept 8 bases outside the gene matches. The CDR3 length is 16 residues. Germline lookup yields CDR1 SGHRS and CDR2 YFSETQ. Some clones are missing from TCRdb's copy, which holds only in-frame ones; the method was immunoSEQ multiplex PCR. The sample shows around 330,000 clones, roughly 90% of them seen only once. Those enrolled, adults aged about 18 to 89 years, came from about two dozen US areas. Participants reported their clinical history, and cohort assignment relied on those reports. Donors in Cohort 3 counted as recovered after two negative PCRs, clearance, or symptom resolution.

The source is a man in his 60s who had recovered from COVID-19. The sequenced material came from PBMCs or T cells enriched from blood (not recorded which). The V gene is TRBV5-1, the J gene TRBJ1-2; the match to TRBD1 covers 10 bases. The CDR3, as DNA: TGCGCCAGCAGCGGATTACCGGGACAGGGGAACTATGGCTACACCTTC. Translated, it gives CASSGLPGQGNYGYTF.